This T cell receptor beta chain appears in the sequencing data of a study of blood T cell repertoires in COVID-19 (dated by TCRdb to the early 2020s). Turning to the overall study: Samples from collaborators originated in the United States, Italy and Spain and spanned both the acute and convalescent phases of COVID-19. Deeply sampled blood TCRbeta repertoires from subjects exposed to, actively infected with, or recovered from COVID-19 were included in the dataset. The prospective study material was composed of cDNA or gDNA derived from T cells, B-cell-depleted T cells, or PBMCs. The samples were drawn from the first 160 participants of the ongoing ImmuneRACE study and from 1,254 subjects provided by 6 global collaborators. The repertoires were made available in a free public database intended to serve as a resource for research on the immune response to SARS-CoV-2. Where HLA class I and class II types were available, the types were taken from metadata supplied by the sample provider, not from assay-based typing. The sample metadata nearly always contained a de-identified subject ID, COVID-19 status, age in years and sex. Broader findings and caveats from the paper: Clinical and demographic metadata were provided uncurated, with the amount varying by source and participant.

Each collaborating institution followed its own protocols to collect whole blood in K2EDTA tubes. For TCRbeta analysis, collaborators shipped samples as frozen whole blood, isolated PBMCs, or DNA extracted from either of those sample types. Including cysteine and phenylalanine, the CDR3 has 13 amino acids. The sequence is cut down to CDR3 DNA, 39 bases in frame from base 1. In the germline V gene, CDR1 corresponds to MNHEY and CDR2 to SVGAGI. V is clipped by 5 bases and J by 5 bases, and the sequence between their germline boundaries is 12 bases long. Of note for this clone: This receptor's antigen is unknown. Base quality data are lacking; no much larger clone is found one base away.

TCRbeta CDR3 regions were amplified from genomic DNA using the immunoSEQ Assay, a bias-controlled multiplex PCR. As for how the authors treated the data: The number of nucleated cells in each sample was estimated by amplification of reference gene primers within the assay. Sequence reads were collapsed and filtered to measure the absolute abundance of every unique TCRbeta CDR3 rearrangement. Productive Simpson clonality was computed per sample as the square root of Simpson's diversity index over productive rearrangements. As stored in TCRdb, this immuneACCESS dataset retains in-frame rearrangements with V and J assigned. A fraction of the clones does not appear; measured against another copy, unresolved V genes explain less than half of the discrepancy, and the remainder lacks a known reason. Clone size and the V and J calls come from that table; the DNA yielded D and trimming. The sample contains some 62,000 clones, more than 60% of them found a single time. The ten largest clones represent roughly 22% of the sample.

The TCR was taken from an elderly woman with active or convalescent COVID-19. This receptor chain uses TRBV6-5 and TRBJ2-5; tentative D gene TRBD2, with 6 bases matching. Sequencing was performed on peripheral blood. The CDR3 in this case is CASSTGRDETQYF. At the DNA level, the sequence is TGTGCCAGCAGTACCGGGCGGGACGAGACCCAGTACTTC.